A selection of T cell receptor beta chains follows, all from one sample in a study of T cell changes during pregnancy in multiple sclerosis. Produced via immunoSEQ multiplex PCR; TCRdb's table is partial and in-frame only. The table has about 44,000 clones, more than 75% seen once; the top ten hold under 6%. Sequenced material: CD8+ T cells from peripheral blood mononuclear cells, taken after pregnancy. All receptors come from a female donor in good health, enrolled as a control in a pregnancy study. CDR3s include the opening cysteine and the closing phenylalanine or tryptophan. D genes are given only for firm matches. Clone size is shown for a subset of rows, as once, few, many or a class of expanded clone.

V: TRBV27
size: .
J: TRBJ2-7
D: TRBD2
CDR3: CASSWSLSGAYEQYF
DNA: TGTGCCAGCAGTTGGAGCCTCAGCGGGGCCTACGAGCAGTACTTC

V: TRBV6-1
size: .
J: TRBJ1-5
D: .
CDR3: CASSEGAHSNQPQHF
DNA: TGTGCCAGCAGTGAAGGGGCCCATAGCAATCAGCCCCAGCATTTT

V: TRBV13
size: .
J: TRBJ2-1
D: TRBD2
CDR3: CASSLVLGTSKNEQFF
DNA: TGTGCCAGCAGCTTAGTTCTCGGGACTAGCAAAAATGAGCAGTTCTTC

V: TRBV5-6
size: .
J: TRBJ2-1
D: TRBD1
CDR3: CASSIGTDNEQFF
DNA: TGTGCCAGCAGCATAGGGACAGACAATGAGCAGTTCTTC

V: TRBV7-9
size: .
J: TRBJ1-2
D: TRBD1
CDR3: CASSLRGQGAYTF
DNA: TGTGCCAGCAGCTTACGGGGACAGGGGGCCTACACCTTC

V: TRBV4-1
size: .
J: TRBJ2-7
D: .
CDR3: CASSQDMGPSYEQYF
DNA: TGCGCCAGCAGCCAAGATATGGGGCCCTCCTACGAGCAGTACTTC

V: TRBV29-1
size: few
J: TRBJ2-7
D: TRBD1
CDR3: CSVLTGGGYEQYF
DNA: TGCAGCGTCCTGACAGGGGGCGGCTACGAGCAGTACTTC

V: TRBV7-2
size: few
J: TRBJ2-1
D: TRBD2
CDR3: CASSLGFSVAGSGEQFF
DNA: TGTGCCAGCAGCTTAGGGTTTTCGGTAGCGGGGTCGGGTGAGCAGTTCTTC

V: TRBV5-1
size: .
J: TRBJ1-4
D: TRBD1
CDR3: CASSLDRGREKLFF
DNA: TGCGCCAGCAGCTTGGACAGGGGAAGGGAAAAACTGTTTTTT

V: TRBV9
size: .
J: TRBJ2-4
D: .
CDR3: CASSVEGDSGKNIQYF
DNA: TGTGCCAGCAGCGTAGAGGGGGATAGTGGTAAAAACATTCAGTACTTC

V: TRBV4-1
size: .
J: TRBJ2-1
D: .
CDR3: CASSRSAGPTYNEQFF
DNA: TGCGCCAGCAGCCGATCCGCGGGACCTACCTACAATGAGCAGTTCTTC

V: TRBV11-2
size: .
J: TRBJ2-7
D: .
CDR3: CASSLGGQYEQYF
DNA: TGTGCCAGCAGCTTAGGTGGGCAGTACGAGCAGTACTTC

V: TRBV4-3
size: .
J: TRBJ1-6
D: .
CDR3: CASSHIREGNSPLHF
DNA: TGCGCCAGCAGCCACATCAGGGAGGGGAATTCACCCCTCCACTTT

V: TRBV23-1
size: .
J: TRBJ1-2
D: TRBD1
CDR3: CASSHSDRGRKYGYTF
DNA: TGCGCCAGCAGTCATTCGGACAGGGGAAGAAAATATGGCTACACCTTC

V: TRBV19
size: .
J: TRBJ2-2
D: TRBD1
CDR3: CASSIRTGITGELFF
DNA: TGTGCCAGTAGTATCCGGACAGGAATCACCGGGGAGCTGTTTTTT

V: TRBV7-6
size: .
J: TRBJ1-6
D: .
CDR3: CASSSRQTESYNSPLHF
DNA: TGTGCCAGCAGCTCACGACAGACCGAATCCTATAATTCACCCCTCCACTTT

V: TRBV4-3
size: once
J: TRBJ2-3
D: .
CDR3: CASSQDRRADTQYF
DNA: TGCGCCAGCAGCCAAGATCGCAGGGCAGATACGCAGTATTTT

V: TRBV7-2
size: .
J: TRBJ2-1
D: .
CDR3: CASSLADSYNEQFF
DNA: TGTGCCAGCAGCTTAGCGGACAGCTACAATGAGCAGTTCTTC

V: TRBV2
size: .
J: TRBJ1-6
D: TRBD1
CDR3: CASSEAAGQDNSPLHF
DNA: TGTGCCAGCAGTGAAGCGGCGGGACAGGATAATTCACCCCTCCACTTT

V: TRBV15
size: .
J: TRBJ1-1
D: .
CDR3: CATSSQMLNTEAFF
DNA: TGTGCCACCAGCAGCCAGATGTTGAACACTGAAGCTTTCTTT

V: TRBV27
size: .
J: TRBJ1-2
D: .
CDR3: CASSPGEGLGYGYTF
DNA: TGTGCCAGCTCCCCCGGGGAAGGCCTGGGGTATGGCTACACCTTC

V: TRBV27
size: .
J: TRBJ1-1
D: .
CDR3: CASSPGGGLGTEAFF
DNA: TGTGCCAGCAGTCCTGGGGGGGGACTGGGCACTGAAGCTTTCTTT

V: TRBV27
size: .
J: TRBJ2-1
D: TRBD2
CDR3: CASSQRLAGEQFF
DNA: TGTGCCAGCAGTCAACGACTAGCGGGGGAGCAGTTCTTC

V: TRBV5-6
size: .
J: TRBJ2-7
D: TRBD2
CDR3: CASSLALAGIEEQYF
DNA: TGTGCCAGCAGCTTGGCGCTAGCGGGGATCGAGGAGCAGTACTTC

V: TRBV28
size: .
J: TRBJ2-7
D: .
CDR3: CASSFPTRGRTYEQYF
DNA: TGTGCCAGCAGTTTTCCCACAAGGGGGAGAACCTACGAGCAGTACTTC

V: TRBV5-4
size: .
J: TRBJ2-2
D: .
CDR3: CASSLHTGELFF
DNA: TGTGCCAGCAGCTTGCATACCGGGGAGCTGTTTTTT

V: TRBV7-9
size: .
J: TRBJ2-1
D: TRBD2
CDR3: CASSSPSLAGYNEQFF
DNA: TGTGCCAGCAGCTCTCCGAGTTTAGCGGGATACAATGAGCAGTTCTTC

V: TRBV27
size: medium-sized
J: TRBJ2-7
D: .
CDR3: CASSPETWTPRAHEQYF
DNA: TGTGCCAGCAGTCCCGAAACCTGGACACCCCGGGCCCACGAGCAGTACTTC

V: TRBV11-2
size: .
J: TRBJ2-7
D: .
CDR3: CASSSPGLGVREQYF
DNA: TGTGCCAGCAGCTCACCGGGACTCGGAGTGCGCGAGCAGTACTTC

V: TRBV2
size: .
J: TRBJ1-5
D: .
CDR3: CASSELPGTPDQPQHF
DNA: TGTGCCAGCAGTGAACTGCCGGGGACACCCGATCAGCCCCAGCATTTT

V: TRBV14
size: .
J: TRBJ2-1
D: .
CDR3: CASSQDDFGVVGYNEQFF
DNA: TGTGCCAGCAGCCAAGATGATTTCGGGGTCGTAGGGTACAATGAGCAGTTCTTC

V: TRBV7-9
size: .
J: TRBJ2-7
D: TRBD2
CDR3: CASSPLAGGLDEQYF
DNA: TGTGCCAGCAGCCCACTAGCGGGGGGGCTCGACGAGCAGTACTTC

V: TRBV14
size: .
J: TRBJ2-2
D: .
CDR3: CASSQMRATGELFF
DNA: TGTGCCAGCAGCCAGATGAGAGCCACCGGGGAGCTGTTTTTT

V: TRBV28
size: few
J: TRBJ1-5
D: TRBD1
CDR3: CASFVTGDQPQHF
DNA: TGTGCCAGCTTTGTGACAGGGGATCAGCCCCAGCATTTT

V: TRBV29-1
size: .
J: TRBJ1-2
D: .
CDR3: CSVVVGAGGYTF
DNA: TGCAGCGTTGTCGTGGGGGCTGGAGGCTACACCTTC

V: TRBV5-1
size: .
J: TRBJ1-2
D: .
CDR3: CASSLLQVGDGYTF
DNA: TGCGCCAGCAGCTTGCTTCAGGTCGGTGATGGCTACACCTTC

V: TRBV7-9
size: .
J: TRBJ1-2
D: .
CDR3: CASSLGALYGYTF
DNA: TGTGCCAGCAGCTTAGGGGCCCTCTATGGCTACACCTTC

V: TRBV27
size: .
J: TRBJ2-7
D: TRBD1
CDR3: CASSLAQGHFYEQYF
DNA: TGTGCCAGCAGTTTAGCACAGGGGCACTTTTACGAGCAGTACTTC

V: TRBV27
size: .
J: TRBJ1-1
D: TRBD1
CDR3: CASSDRGDTEAFF
DNA: TGTGCCAGCAGTGACAGGGGAGACACTGAAGCTTTCTTT

V: TRBV7-9
size: .
J: TRBJ2-6
D: .
CDR3: CASSSDPGLFGANVLTF
DNA: TGTGCCAGCAGCTCCGACCCAGGGCTCTTTGGGGCCAACGTCCTGACTTTC

V: TRBV7-3
size: .
J: TRBJ1-6
D: .
CDR3: CASSPGGHYNSPLHF
DNA: TGTGCCAGCAGCCCCGGAGGCCACTATAATTCACCCCTCCACTTT

V: TRBV4-3
size: .
J: TRBJ1-1
D: .
CDR3: CASSQGVGGTEAFF
DNA: TGCGCCAGCAGCCAAGGGGTAGGGGGCACTGAAGCTTTCTTT

V: TRBV9
size: few
J: TRBJ1-3
D: .
CDR3: CASSAHPATVINTIYF
DNA: TGTGCCAGCAGCGCCCACCCCGCCACAGTGATAAACACCATATATTTT

V: TRBV30
size: .
J: TRBJ1-2
D: TRBD1
CDR3: CAWSRTGGDYGYTF
DNA: TGTGCCTGGAGTCGGACAGGGGGTGACTATGGCTACACCTTC

V: TRBV6-1
size: .
J: TRBJ2-2
D: .
CDR3: CASTGRTNTGELFF
DNA: TGTGCCAGCACTGGGAGAACGAACACCGGGGAGCTGTTTTTT

V: TRBV5-6
size: .
J: TRBJ2-7
D: TRBD2
CDR3: CASSSTRTSHDYEQYF
DNA: TGTGCCAGCAGCTCGACCCGGACTAGCCACGACTACGAGCAGTACTTC

V: TRBV19
size: few
J: TRBJ1-5
D: .
CDR3: CASTRGDQPQHF
DNA: TGTGCCAGTACTCGGGGGGATCAGCCCCAGCATTTT

V: TRBV4-2
size: once
J: TRBJ1-5
D: .
CDR3: CASRGGLGPQHF
DNA: TGTGCCAGCAGAGGGGGATTGGGACCCCAGCATTTT

V: TRBV6-1
size: .
J: TRBJ2-7
D: .
CDR3: CASSALRRDEQYF
DNA: TGTGCCAGCAGTGCACTCAGGCGCGACGAGCAGTACTTC

V: TRBV4-3
size: .
J: TRBJ1-1
D: .
CDR3: CASSQDVPQGNTEAFF
DNA: TGCGCCAGCAGCCAAGATGTCCCGCAGGGGAACACTGAAGCTTTCTTT

V: TRBV7-8
size: .
J: TRBJ2-1
D: TRBD2
CDR3: CASSFTGGNEQFF
DNA: TGTGCCAGCAGCTTCACGGGGGGGAATGAGCAGTTCTTC

V: TRBV18
size: .
J: TRBJ1-5
D: .
CDR3: CASSPDSYSNQPQHF
DNA: TGTGCCAGCTCACCGGACAGCTATAGCAATCAGCCCCAGCATTTT

V: TRBV27
size: .
J: TRBJ1-2
D: TRBD1
CDR3: CASILGQGNGYTF
DNA: TGTGCCAGCATACTGGGACAGGGGAATGGCTACACCTTC

V: TRBV30
size: .
J: TRBJ2-7
D: .
CDR3: CAWNQGTGSYEQYF
DNA: TGTGCCTGGAATCAGGGCACTGGGTCCTACGAGCAGTACTTC

V: TRBV6-5
size: .
J: TRBJ2-1
D: .
CDR3: CASSSAASTYNEQFF
DNA: TGTGCCAGCAGTTCAGCGGCTTCTACTTACAATGAGCAGTTCTTC

V: TRBV7-7
size: once
J: TRBJ2-7
D: .
CDR3: CASSLDSGPGYEQYF
DNA: TGTGCTAGCAGCTTAGATTCAGGGCCGGGTTACGAGCAGTACTTC

V: TRBV5-6
size: .
J: TRBJ2-1
D: .
CDR3: CASSLGDTDEQFF
DNA: TGTGCCAGCAGCTTGGGGGACACCGATGAGCAGTTCTTC

V: TRBV5-4
size: .
J: TRBJ2-1
D: .
CDR3: CASSFDRFEQFF
DNA: TGTGCCAGCAGTTTCGACAGGTTCGAGCAGTTCTTC

V: TRBV5-1
size: few
J: TRBJ2-3
D: .
CDR3: CASSVADTQYF
DNA: TGCGCCAGCAGCGTCGCAGATACGCAGTATTTT

V: TRBV2
size: .
J: TRBJ1-1
D: TRBD1
CDR3: CASSNRGAEAFF
DNA: TGTGCCAGCAGTAACAGGGGGGCTGAAGCTTTCTTT